This TCR beta chain was recovered during a study of T cells in Graves' hyperthyroidism and ophthalmopathy. Regions amplified from RNA transcripts were the TCR beta CDR3 regions. A first-round RT-PCR of the TCR CDR3 used the HTBI primer set. MiXCR, run by TCRdb on the multiplex PCR reads, gives a single entry per CDR3 protein. The top ten hold over 25% of the sample, which has roughly 550,000 distinct CDR3 sequences, roughly a sixth seen once. V was clipped by 7 bases and J by 7 bases, with 14 bases between them. The CDR3 is 13 amino acids. In germline, CDR1 is LNHNV, CDR2 YYDKDF (reference sequence). This TCR was sampled from a woman in her twenties or thirties with Graves' ophthalmopathy. Sequencing was carried out using blood. The chain recombines TRBV15 with TRBJ2-1; perhaps TRBD1 as D (6 bases). Here the CDR3 DNA reads TGTGCCACCACCGAGGGGGAGTGGAATGAGCAGTTCTTC. Residues: CATTEGEWNEQFF.